The T cell receptor beta chain under discussion was sequenced for a study of blood T cell repertoires in COVID-19. Cohorts were determined from participant-reported clinical history. How the authors handled the data: By means of reference gene primer amplification, nucleated cell counts were estimated. Generated by immunoSEQ multiplex PCR, the TCRdb table keeps only in-frame clones and is missing some. V and J calls and clone size are as listed in that table; D and trimming were resolved from the DNA. Altogether more than 200,000 clones are present, around nine tenths being singletons, with the ten largest covering 5.5% to 8.5%. The receptor was derived from a man younger than 40 in a cohort exposed to, infected with or recovered from COVID-19 (not recorded which). Specimen: PBMCs or T cells enriched from blood (not recorded which).

The chain's CDR3 is CASSLGGSDGYTF. CDR3 nucleotide sequence: TGTGCCAGCAGTTTGGGTGGGAGCGATGGCTACACCTTC. The chain links TRBV7-9 to TRBJ1-2; D is unresolved. The CDR3 is 13 amino acids. The V gene lost 6 bases and the J gene lost 6 bases, with 14 bases spanning the gap. The germline gives CDR1 SEHNR, CDR2 FQNEAQ (reference sequence).